A single sample gave rise to the 14 T cell receptor beta chains below, sequenced in a study of T-cell reconstitution after alpha-beta-depleted transplantation in children. Study-wide results and caveats: Reportedly, only several hundred clones from non-depleted graft cells drove alpha-beta T-cell counts at about two months.

No cognate antigen is known for these TCRs. TCRbeta library preparation incorporated unique molecular identifiers. Each CDR3 protein gets one entry after TCRdb re-called the PCR reads with MiXCR. The sample holds fewer than 35,000 distinct CDR3 sequences; around 6.6% are singletons and the top ten take over 20%. The sequences come from peripheral blood, collected 60 days after TCRalphabeta/CD19-depleted stem cell transplant. These receptor sequences come from a child younger than two who had a stem cell transplant for acute myeloid leukemia, so the T cells may come from the graft donor.

This clonotype was found many times. The genes are TRBV9 and TRBJ2-1, with D perhaps TRBD1 (6 bases). V was shortened by 3 bases and J by 1 base, with 11 bases between the two germline ends. This CDR3 comprises 15 residues. Germline CDR1 SGDLS, CDR2 YYNGEE. CDR3 DNA sequence: TGTGCCAGCAGCGGGGGACATCTATCCTACAATGAGCAGTTCTTC. It is translated as CASSGGHLSYNEQFF.

This clonotype has a count of ten or more. The V gene is TRBV28, the J gene TRBJ1-5; 8 nucleotides align to TRBD1. Trimming took 6 bases from V and 5 from J; bases not matched to a gene: 3. Germline CDR1 and CDR2: MDHEN and SYDVKM. The CDR3 runs to 13 residues. In DNA, the CDR3 is TGTGCCAGCAGGGGACAGGACTATCAGCCCCAGCATTTT. Translating it yields CASRGQDYQPQHF.

The table lists this clonotype with many counts. CDR3 region: CASSSSTGHNEKLFF. CDR3 DNA: TGTGCCAGCAGCTCCTCGACAGGCCATAATGAAAAACTGTTTTTT. The V call is TRBV5-6, the J call TRBJ1-4; possibly TRBD1 for D (6 bases). The CDR3 extends over 15 amino acids. Germline V gene sequence: CDR1 SGHDT, CDR2 YYEEEE. V was trimmed by 3 bases and J by 4 bases, leaving 13 bases between them.

This clonotype appeared many times. The rearrangement joins TRBV5-6 to TRBJ1-2; 12 nucleotides line up with TRBD1. This CDR3 spans 15 amino acids. From germline, CDR1 is SGHDT and CDR2 YYEEEE. The ends lost 1 base at V and 3 bases at J; junction bases unmatched: 1. CDR3 bases: TGTGCCAGCAGCTTGAGGGACAGGGGGCACTATGGCTACACCTTC. Encoded protein: CASSLRDRGHYGYTF.

This clonotype has just a few counts. The chain links TRBV7-2 to TRBJ2-2; D might be TRBD1 (6 bases). The CDR3 sequence is 16 residues long. Germline CDR1 SGHTA, CDR2 FQGNSA. Trimming took off 2 bases at V and 2 bases at J, with 12 bases between the two ends. CDR3 sequence: CASSLHWGRNTGELFF. The CDR3 DNA reads TGTGCCAGCAGCTTACATTGGGGGCGAAACACCGGGGAGCTGTTTTTT.

At least ten counts were recorded for this clonotype. This sequence joins TRBV4-1 and TRBJ2-3, with 10 bases identical to TRBD2. The germline V gene encodes CDR1 MGHRA and CDR2 YSYEKL. The CDR3 loop spans 15 amino acids. The V segment lost 1 base and the J segment 6 bases; nucleotides outside the gene matches: 4. The CDR3 bases are TGCGCCAGCAGCCAAGGGGATAGCGGGGGGGATACGCAGTATTTT. Translating it yields CASSQGDSGGDTQYF.

In this sample, this clonotype turned up many times. The chain employs TRBV10-2 and TRBJ2-7, with D possibly called TRBD1 or TRBD2 (5 bases each). V dropped 7 bases and J dropped 7 bases, with 8 bases sitting between them. Germline CDR1 WSHSY, CDR2 SAAADI. The CDR3 totals 10 residues. CDR3 bases: TGCGCCAGCATAGGGACGGAGCAGTACTTC. Translating gives CASIGTEQYF.

This clonotype was seen many times. V and J are TRBV5-6 and TRBJ1-5; 7 bases are a match to TRBD1. After removal of 2 bases from V and 1 base from J, the junction contained 6 bases not matched to a gene. The CDR3 is 16 amino acids. Germline lookup yields CDR1 SGHDT and CDR2 YYEEEE. The chain's CDR3 is CASSFLRDSSNQPQHF. CDR3 bases: TGTGCCAGCAGCTTTCTCCGGGACAGCAGCAATCAGCCCCAGCATTTT.

This clonotype was seen repeatedly, ten times or more. The chain is built from TRBV11-2 and TRBJ2-7; D call uncertain. Germline V gene sequence: CDR1 SGHAT, CDR2 FQNNGV. V lost 1 base and J 2 bases, leaving 21 bases between the germline ends. The CDR3 runs to 18 residues. This CDR3 reads CASSLVGKPIRRTYEQYF. In DNA, the CDR3 is TGTGCCAGCAGCTTAGTGGGGAAGCCCATAAGAAGGACCTACGAGCAGTACTTC.

The chain employs TRBV15 and TRBJ1-2, with TRBD1 as a possible D gene (6 bases). The length of the CDR3 is 13 residues. The V and J ends lost 2 bases and 7 bases respectively, with 11 bases between them. Germline CDR1 LNHNV, CDR2 YYDKDF (reference sequence). CDR3 sequence reads: CATSRQTGIGYTF. CDR3 in DNA: TGTGCCACCAGCAGACAGACAGGAATTGGCTACACCTTC. The whole variable domain, remainder taken from reference TRBV15 and TRBJ1-2, is DAMVIQNPRYQVTQFGKPVTLSCSQTLNHNVMYWYQQKSSQAPKLLFHYYDKDFNNEADTPDNFQSRRPNTSFCFLDIRSPGLGDTAMYLCATSRQTGIGYTFGSGTRLTVV.

This clonotype was seen at least ten times. This sequence joins TRBV27 and TRBJ1-2; 9 positions agree with TRBD1. Germline CDR1 reads MNHEY; CDR2 reads SMNVEV (reference sequence). V lost 5 bases and J lost 4; bases outside the gene matches: 5. The CDR3 runs to 14 residues. The CDR3 bases are TGTGCCAGCAGTCCTGGACAGGGGCTCTATGGCTACACCTTC. Translating gives CASSPGQGLYGYTF.

This clonotype is categorized as large. V gene TRBV24-1 combines with J gene TRBJ1-5, with a weak D call TRBD1 (5 bases). Between the trimmed V and J ends, which lost 6 bases and 6 bases, there was a span of 14 bases. The length of the CDR3 is 14 residues. Germline V lookup: CDR1 KGHDR, CDR2 SFDVKD. CDR3 in amino acids: CATSPDRTGQPQHF. CDR3 sequence (DNA): TGTGCCACCAGTCCTGACAGAACAGGTCAGCCCCAGCATTTT.

This clonotype ranks as medium-sized. This chain connects TRBV25-1 to TRBJ1-2; D call uncertain. Looked up from germline, CDR1 is MGHDK and CDR2 is SYGVNS. Trimming pared 4 bases from V and 4 bases from J, leaving 4 bases between. The CDR3 totals 11 residues. This CDR3 is CASSVGYGYTF. The CDR3 DNA follows: TGTGCCAGCAGTGTGGGCTATGGCTACACCTTC.

This clonotype was seen ten or more times. This rearrangement joins TRBV4-3 to TRBJ2-3, with 9 bases matching TRBD2. Germline V gives CDR1 LGHNA, CDR2 YSLEER. The trim removed 2 bases at V and 5 bases at J, leaving 8 bases unmatched. CDR3 length equals 16 residues. The CDR3 sequence: CASSQRGLREGDTQYF. In DNA, the CDR3 is TGCGCCAGCAGCCAAAGGGGGTTGCGGGAGGGAGATACGCAGTATTTT.